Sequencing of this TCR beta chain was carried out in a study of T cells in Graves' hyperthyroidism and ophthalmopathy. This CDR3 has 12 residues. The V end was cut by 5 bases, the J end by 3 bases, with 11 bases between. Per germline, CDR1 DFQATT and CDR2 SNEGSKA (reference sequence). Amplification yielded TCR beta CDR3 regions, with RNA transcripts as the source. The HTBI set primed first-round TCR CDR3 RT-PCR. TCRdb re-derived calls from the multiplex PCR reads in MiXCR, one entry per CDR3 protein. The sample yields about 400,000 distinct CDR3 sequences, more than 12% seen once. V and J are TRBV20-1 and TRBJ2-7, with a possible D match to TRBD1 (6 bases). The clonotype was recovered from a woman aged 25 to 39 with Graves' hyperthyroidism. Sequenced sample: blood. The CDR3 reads CSAAQGNYEQYF. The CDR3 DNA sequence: TGCAGTGCTGCCCAGGGGAACTACGAGCAGTACTTC.